This T cell receptor beta chain was recovered during a study of molecular identifiers for immune sequencing clone quantification. Turning to the study itself: With replicates, the RNA of about 20,000 or 100,000 naive CD8 cells was split five ways and four were sequenced.

General observations from the study: Researchers reportedly could pick up spiked Jurkat TCR RNA from one cell mixed into approximately 910,000 naive cells.

Each CDR3 protein is one row after TCRdb ran MiXCR on the PCR reads. The profile covers roughly 100,000 distinct CDR3 sequences, with 30% to 35% appearing a single time and about a tenth taken by the ten largest. Naive CD8 T cells were FACS-sorted by CD8+CD4-CCR7+CD45RA+ markers. V lost 3 bases and J 3 bases, leaving 9 bases between the germline ends. Germline V gene lookup returns CDR1 MNHEY and CDR2 SMNVEV (reference sequence). CDR3 length: 13 amino acids. A few counts support this clonotype. Its cognate antigen is unknown. The source of this sequence is a human donor in good health. Some libraries in this study had Jurkat cell RNA spiked in. Sequencing was done on a sample of naive CD8+ T cells from blood, with Jurkat cell RNA spiked in. Subset described: FACS-sorted CD8+CD4-CCR7+CD45RA+ naive T cells. The J gene is TRBJ2-7, the V gene TRBV27; D uncertain. The DNA for the CDR3 is TGTGCCAGCAGTTTCCAAAGGGACTACGAGCAGTACTTC. This codes for CASSFQRDYEQYF.